The 15 T cell receptor beta chains below come from one sample, sequenced in a study of T cell repertoires in cytomegalovirus infection. TCRdb reprocessed the reads via MiXCR and lists one record per CDR3 protein. The table records around 900,000 distinct CDR3 sequences, approximately 31% of them present only once. Which antigens these TCRs recognize remains unknown. The specimen comprised cultured CD8+ T cells from PBMCs, sampled from culture after CMV antigen stimulation. These receptors all come from a human donor in good health (CMV status not recorded). Some clones in this sample may be carry-over from other donors' samples.

The chain has TRBV7-2 and TRBJ2-7; a possible D gene is TRBD2 (7 bases). Trimming pared 4 bases from V and 7 bases from J, leaving 20 bases between. Germline V gives CDR1 SGHTA, CDR2 FQGNSA. The CDR3 is 15 amino acids. CDR3 region: CASSSPQGLAVEQYF. DNA of the CDR3: TGTGCCAGCAGCTCCCCCCAGGGGCTAGCGGTGGAGCAGTACTTC.

The V gene is TRBV7-6, the J gene TRBJ2-1, with unresolved D. CDR3 length: 11 residues. V shed 1 base and J shed 13 bases, with 8 bases lying between them. The V gene's germline CDR1 is SGHVS and CDR2 FNYEAQ. The CDR3 loop reads CASSLGGDQFF. DNA of the CDR3: TGTGCCAGCAGCTTAGGTGGTGACCAGTTCTTC. The whole variable domain, remainder taken from reference TRBV7-6 and TRBJ2-1, is GAGVSQSPRYKVTKRGQDVALRCDPISGHVSLYWYRQALGQGPEFLTYFNYEAQQDKSGLPNDRFSAERPEGSISTLTIQRTEQRDSAMYRCASSLGGDQFFGPGTRLTVL.

The chain joins TRBV7-9 to TRBJ2-4; 12 bases agree with TRBD2. Germline V CDR1 and CDR2: SEHNR, FQNEAQ (reference sequence). The CDR3 covers 14 residues. The DNA for the CDR3 is TGTGCTAGCTTGGGGGGACTAGCGGGAAACATTCAGTACTTC. Translation: CASLGGLAGNIQYF. Drawing the rest from reference TRBV7-9 and TRBJ2-4, the complete variable domain is DTGVSQNPRHKITKRGQNVTFRCDPISEHNRLYWYRQTLGQGPEFLTYFQNEAQLEKSRLLSDRFSAERPKGSFSTLEIQRTEQGDSAMYLCASLGGLAGNIQYFGAGTRLSVL.

This clonotype was recorded a few times. The J gene is TRBJ2-1, the V gene TRBV19; TRBD2 might be the D (5 bases). Trimming removed 3 bases from V and 4 bases from J, with 13 bases in between. CDR3 length: 15 amino acids. Germline V gene lookup returns CDR1 LNHDA and CDR2 SQIVND (reference sequence). The CDR3 DNA sequence: TGTGCCAGTAGTATGTTAAGCGGAGTTTACAATGAGCAGTTCTTC. Encoded protein: CASSMLSGVYNEQFF. Filled out from reference TRBV19 and TRBJ2-1, the complete variable domain reads DGGITQSPKYLFRKEGQNVTLSCEQNLNHDAMYWYRQDPGQGLRLIYYSQIVNDFQKGDIAEGYSVSREKKESFPLTVTSAQKNPTAFYLCASSMLSGVYNEQFFGPGTRLTVL.

This chain joins TRBV12-3 or TRBV12-4 and TRBJ2-2; no clear D gene. The CDR3 has 14 amino acids. V was clipped by 1 base and J by 6 bases, with 9 bases between them. The DNA for the CDR3 is TGTGCCAGCAGTTTAGAGATTTTAGCCGGGGAGCTGTTTTTT. Translated: CASSLEILAGELFF.

CDR3 loop: CASADLGAREKLFF. CDR3 nucleotide sequence: TGTGCCAGCGCCGATTTGGGGGCAAGGGAAAAACTGTTTTTT. The V gene is TRBV6-1, the J gene TRBJ1-4; D might be TRBD1 (6 bases). CDR3 length: 14 residues. Germline V gives CDR1 MNHNS, CDR2 SASEGT. Between the trimmed V and J ends, which lost 8 bases and 8 bases, there was a span of 18 bases.

The table lists this clonotype with a few counts. In DNA form, the CDR3 reads TGCGCCAGCAGCCCGTCCGGGGCGGGAGATACGCAGTATTTT. This sequence encodes CASSPSGAGDTQYF. The rearrangement joins TRBV5-1 to TRBJ2-3; D assignment may be TRBD1 or TRBD2 (5 bases each). CDR3 size: 14 residues. Germline V gene sequence: CDR1 SGHRS, CDR2 YFSETQ. The V gene lost 4 bases and the J gene lost 5 bases, with 14 bases spanning the gap.

V and J are TRBV9 and TRBJ2-5, with a tentative D call TRBD2 (6 bases). The V end lost 4 bases, the J end lost 5 bases, and 15 bases lay between the germline ends. CDR3 length: 14 residues. Looked up from germline, CDR1 is SGDLS and CDR2 is YYNGEE. The CDR3 loop reads CASSNLRGEETQYF. The CDR3 DNA sequence: TGTGCCAGCAGCAACCTGCGGGGAGAGGAGACCCAGTACTTC. The whole variable domain, remainder taken from reference TRBV9 and TRBJ2-5, is DSGVTQTPKHLITATGQRVTLRCSPRSGDLSVYWYQQSLDQGLQFLIQYYNGEERAKGNILERFSAQQFPDLHSELNLSSLELGDSALYFCASSNLRGEETQYFGPGTRLLVL.

This clonotype was counted between two and nine times. The chain carries TRBV6-5 and TRBJ2-7, with D unclear. Trimming removed 0 bases from V and 5 bases from J, with 11 bases in between. Germline lookup yields CDR1 MNHEY and CDR2 SVGAGI. The CDR3 spans 14 residues. The CDR3 protein is CASSYSTGYHEQYV. In nucleotides, the CDR3 is TGTGCCAGCAGTTACTCTACGGGCTACCACGAGCAGTACGTC.

This clonotype was seen a handful of times. J is TRBJ2-5 and V is TRBV6-5; D is undetermined. The CDR3 has 16 amino acids. Germline V lookup: CDR1 MNHEY, CDR2 SVGAGI. V was clipped by 8 bases and J by 2 bases, with 21 bases between them. CDR3 sequence (DNA): TGTGCCAGCCCGGACGGGTGGGCCCGACTTCAAGAGACCCAGTACTTC. This gives the protein CASPDGWARLQETQYF.

This clonotype was seen more than once but under ten times. The chain carries TRBV19 and TRBJ1-1, with D uncertain. Trimming pared 3 bases from V and 1 base from J, leaving 9 bases between. This CDR3 has 14 amino acids. The germline CDR1 and CDR2 sequences are LNHDA and SQIVND (reference sequence). CDR3 region: CASSILYGNTEAFF. CDR3 nucleotides: TGTGCCAGTAGTATTCTGTACGGGAACACTGAAGCTTTCTTT.

About this clonotype itself: The junction and the germline gene differ at one end; a read error may be behind it. The chain joins TRBV11-2 to TRBJ1-1, with 8 bases aligning to TRBD1. Germline V gene sequence: CDR1 SGHAT, CDR2 FQNNGV. The length of the CDR3 is 16 residues. This CDR3 is CASSLESFTGGTEAFF. Here the CDR3 DNA reads TGTGCCAGCAGCCTAGAATCATTTACAGGGGGCACTGAAGCTTTCTTT.

The chain combines TRBV28 with TRBJ1-1; no definite D call. Germline assignment: CDR1 MDHEN and CDR2 SYDVKM. The CDR3 sequence is 13 residues long. Trimming shortened V by 10 bases and J by 3 bases, and 15 bases separated the two germline ends. CDR3 residues: CANSSRGYTEAFF. The CDR3 coding sequence is TGTGCCAACAGCTCTCGGGGATACACTGAAGCTTTCTTT. The whole variable domain, filled in from reference TRBV28 and TRBJ1-1, reads DVKVTQSSRYLVKRTGEKVFLECVQDMDHENMFWYRQDPGLGLRLIYFSYDVKMKEKGDIPEGYSVSREKKERFSLILESASTNQTSMYLCANSSRGYTEAFFGQGTRLTVV.

This chain connects TRBV27 to TRBJ1-1; no firm D call. V lost 5 bases and J lost 7, with 11 bases in between. Germline values: CDR1 MNHEY, CDR2 SMNVEV (reference sequence). The CDR3 covers 12 residues. CDR3 coding DNA: TGTGCCAGCAGTCCTTCGGTCGGTGAAGCTTTCTTT. Protein sequence: CASSPSVGEAFF.

This clonotype occurred a few times. This sequence joins TRBV19 and TRBJ2-1; the D gene is possibly TRBD1 (5 bases). Per germline, CDR1 LNHDA and CDR2 SQIVND (reference sequence). This CDR3 has 13 residues. Trimming shortened V by 8 bases and J by 4 bases, and 12 bases separated the two germline ends. CDR3 sequence reads: CASALGVYNEQFF. CDR3 in DNA: TGTGCCAGTGCCCTAGGGGTTTACAATGAGCAGTTCTTC. Full variable domain (rest looked up from reference TRBV19 and TRBJ2-1): DGGITQSPKYLFRKEGQNVTLSCEQNLNHDAMYWYRQDPGQGLRLIYYSQIVNDFQKGDIAEGYSVSREKKESFPLTVTSAQKNPTAFYLCASALGVYNEQFFGPGTRLTVL.